A single sample gave rise to the 7 T cell receptor beta chains below, sequenced in a study of T cell clonality in common variable immunodeficiency. The data were produced by immunoSEQ multiplex PCR, yet TCRdb's version contains in-frame clones alone and is incomplete. The sample offers about 26,000 clones and no singletons, the top ten holding approximately 25%. Study-level results: Reportedly, TCR beta sequences from common variable immunodeficiency showed fewer deletions and N-nucleotide insertions.

The antigens these receptors bind are not known. The specimen was peripheral blood mononuclear cells. These receptors all come from a human donor with common variable immunodeficiency.

This clone was seen ten or more times. The read ends 3 residues before the CDR3 terminus; that terminus is restored from the germline J gene. The chain is built from TRBV19 and TRBJ1-5; D remains ambiguous. The CDR3 is made up of 14 amino acids. Trimming pared 7 bases from V and 6 bases from J, leaving 16 bases between. Germline loops: CDR1 LNHDA, CDR2 SQIVND (reference sequence). The sequenced part of the CDR3 DNA is TGTGCCAGTATCGGGCGGGGAGGGCTTCAGCCC. Its protein product is CASIGRGGLQP. The full-length CDR3 reads as CASIGRGGLQPQHF.

This clone appeared many times. The CDR3 protein is CASSSMMAVPADTQYF. CDR3 bases read: TGTGCCAGCAGCTCGATGATGGCGGTCCCCGCAGATACG. The chain links TRBV13 to TRBJ2-3, with no clear D. The missing CDR3 end, 3 residues past where the read stops, is filled in from the germline J gene. Germline V lookup: CDR1 PRHDT, CDR2 FYEKMQ (reference sequence). V was shortened by 4 bases and J by 4 bases, with 18 bases between the two germline ends. The CDR3 consists of 16 residues.

This clone was found many times. The CDR3 end lies 3 residues beyond the end of the read and is filled in from the germline J gene. The chain couples TRBV18 to TRBJ1-4; D uncertain. V was cut by 3 bases and J by 5 bases, with 28 bases left in between. Germline CDR1 KGHSH, CDR2 LQKENI. The CDR3 has 20 amino acids. CDR3 loop: CASSPAPYVAPTVLNEKLFF. The DNA read from the CDR3 is TGTGCCAGCTCACCGGCCCCTTACGTCGCGCCCACAGTCCTCAATGAAAAA.

This clone was observed a handful of times. The read gets to within 3 residues of the CDR3 end, and the germline J gene fills in the rest. The rearrangement links TRBV30 to TRBJ2-5, with a weak D call TRBD1 (5 bases). From germline, CDR1 is GTSNPN and CDR2 SVGIG (reference sequence). Trimming removed 3 bases from V and 5 bases from J, with 16 bases in between. The CDR3 length is 14 residues. This CDR3 reads CAWSDSGRWETQYF. Partial CDR3 DNA: TGTGCCTGGAGCGACAGTGGTCGTTGGGAGACC. Looking up the rest from reference TRBV30 and TRBJ2-5 gives the full variable domain: SQTIHQWPATLVQPVGSPLSLECTVEGTSNPNLYWYRQAAGRGLQLLFYSVGIGQISSEVPQNLSASRPQDRQFILSSKKLLLSDSGFYLCAWSDSGRWETQYFGPGTRLLVL.

The sample holds a few counts of this clone. The read stops 3 residues short of the end of the CDR3; the missing end is completed from the germline J gene. The chain couples TRBV19 to TRBJ2-1; no clear D. The CDR3 totals 14 residues. The germline V gene has CDR1 LNHDA and CDR2 SQIVND (reference sequence). The CDR3 DNA, read in part, is TGTGCAAGTCGTCGCCCCGGCTCCTACAATGAG. Its protein product is CASRRPGSYNE. The full CDR3 reads CASRRPGSYNEQFF.

This clone appeared many times. The read finishes 3 residues shy of the CDR3 end, and the germline J gene is used to complete it. J is TRBJ2-5 and V is TRBV18, with 7 bases matching TRBD1. Germline lookup yields CDR1 KGHSH and CDR2 LQKENI. Trimming removed 6 bases from V and 5 bases from J; junction bases left unmatched: 6. CDR3 length: 13 residues. This chain's CDR3 is CASSSGGPETQYF. CDR3 DNA (partial): TGTGCCAGCTCGTCAGGGGGTCCTGAGACC.

This clone was recorded at least ten times. The read ends 3 residues early relative to the CDR3; the germline J gene fills the gap. The V gene is TRBV7-2, the J gene TRBJ2-7, with 10 bases fitting TRBD2. Trimming took 5 bases from V and 5 from J; bases not matched to a gene: 9. CDR3 size: 15 residues. Per germline, CDR1 SGHTA and CDR2 FQGNSA. Incomplete CDR3 DNA: TGTGCCAGCAGCCTTCAAGCGGGGGGGGTCAACGAG. This gives the protein CASSLQAGGVNE. The whole CDR3 is CASSLQAGGVNEQYF.